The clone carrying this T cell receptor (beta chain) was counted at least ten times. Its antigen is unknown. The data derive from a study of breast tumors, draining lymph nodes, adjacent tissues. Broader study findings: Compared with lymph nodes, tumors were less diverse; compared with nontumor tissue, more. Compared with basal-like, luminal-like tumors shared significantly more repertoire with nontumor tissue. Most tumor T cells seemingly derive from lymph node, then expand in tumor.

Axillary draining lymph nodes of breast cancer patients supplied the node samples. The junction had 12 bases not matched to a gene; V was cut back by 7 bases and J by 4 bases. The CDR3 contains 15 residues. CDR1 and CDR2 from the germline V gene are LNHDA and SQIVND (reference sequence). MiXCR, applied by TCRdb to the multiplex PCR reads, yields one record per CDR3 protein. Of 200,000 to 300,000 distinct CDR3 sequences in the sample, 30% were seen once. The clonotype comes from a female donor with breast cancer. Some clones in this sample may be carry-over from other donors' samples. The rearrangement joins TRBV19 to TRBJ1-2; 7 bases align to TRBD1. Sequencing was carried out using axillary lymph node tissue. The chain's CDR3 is CASTEETGQFYGYTF. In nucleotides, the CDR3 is TGTGCCAGTACCGAGGAGACGGGACAGTTCTATGGCTACACCTTC. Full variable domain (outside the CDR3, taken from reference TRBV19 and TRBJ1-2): DGGITQSPKYLFRKEGQNVTLSCEQNLNHDAMYWYRQDPGQGLRLIYYSQIVNDFQKGDIAEGYSVSREKKESFPLTVTSAQKNPTAFYLCASTEETGQFYGYTFGSGTRLTVV.